This T cell receptor (beta chain) appears in the sequencing data of a study of OX40 agonist ivuxolimab in advanced cancers. Context from the whole study: The costimulatory receptor OX40 (CD134) was targeted by ivuxolimab, a fully human IgG2 agonistic monoclonal antibody. Patients were allowed to have had prior anti-PD-1, anti-PD-L1 or anti-CTLA-4 therapy, and approximately 39% of the dose-escalation patients had been treated with checkpoint inhibitors. Intravenous ivuxolimab was administered to patients every 2 weeks at six dose levels: 0.01, 0.1, 0.3, 1.5, 3 and 10 mg/kg. Among the 52 dose-escalation patients, around 20 had hepatocellular carcinoma, some 15 melanoma, 9 renal cell carcinoma and 9 head and neck cancer. The paper covers the monotherapy dose-escalation part of the phase I ivuxolimab trial, which included N = 52 patients. A male proportion of 70% to 90% and a mean age of approximately 60 years, ranging from 23 to 79, were recorded for the dose-escalation cohort. Peripheral TCRbeta sequencing aimed to test whether ivuxolimab altered TCR sequence diversity and caused clonal T-cell expansion. Partial responses occurred in three dose-escalation patients, of whom one had hepatocellular carcinoma and two had cutaneous melanoma.

Turning to this clone: No cognate antigen has been identified for it. No quality values exist for individual bases; no much larger clone is one base distant.

The trial excluded patients who had a history of autoimmune disease or were on systemic immunosuppression. Peripheral blood for TCR sequencing was collected from all dose cohorts at baseline, on cycle 4 day 1, and on cycle 7 day 1. Samples came from an open-label, multicenter, first-in-human phase I dose-escalation trial of ivuxolimab. Adults with locally advanced or metastatic melanoma, renal cell carcinoma, hepatocellular carcinoma or head and neck squamous cell carcinoma were enrolled in the trial. Before TCR sequencing, CD4+ and CD8+ T cells were separately sorted from peripheral blood. CDR1 and CDR2 are read off the germline V gene (reference sequence) as SEHNR and FQNEAQ. The CDR3 contains 15 residues, cysteine and phenylalanine counted. CDR3 DNA only is kept here, 45 bases in frame from base 1. Compared with germline, V lacks 4 bases and J lacks 3 bases; bases without a gene match: 6. Study-wide conclusions, independent of this receptor: The antigen specificity of the peripheral T cells that underwent clonal expansion was not determined. In partial responders in the 0.1-3.0 mg/kg groups, normalized peripheral clonal expansion was found to be among the lowest, especially among CD8+ T cells. Low levels of normalized T-cell clonal expansion were also seen in some nonresponding patients. At doses of 0.1 to 3.0 mg/kg, clonal expansion of both CD4+ and CD8+ blood T cells was observed from baseline to week 6. After ivuxolimab, more expanded clones were found on average in CD8+ T cells than in CD4+ T cells.

Genomic DNA was isolated from the sorted cells so that the TCRbeta CDR3 region could be sequenced. The immunoSEQ Assay was used to sequence the TCRbeta CDR3 regions. TCRdb took over this immuneACCESS table, retaining in-frame rearrangements with V and J assigned. Such tables are incomplete; in checked studies, under half of the missing clones stem from an unresolved V gene, and the remainder is unexplained. In this sample the table shows tens of thousands of clones, 83% of which occur a single time. The biggest ten clones account for 2.5% to 3.5% of the sample. The source of this sequence is an adult with an advanced solid tumor such as melanoma, head and neck, liver or kidney cancer. The chain employs TRBV7-9 and TRBJ2-7, with TRBD1 matching 10 junction bases. The material was CD4+ or CD8+ T cells sorted from blood, obtained in a trial of the OX40 agonist ivuxolimab. The bases are TGTGCCAGCAGCTCCCTGGGGACAGGGGTCTACGAGCAGTACTTC. It encodes CASSSLGTGVYEQYF.